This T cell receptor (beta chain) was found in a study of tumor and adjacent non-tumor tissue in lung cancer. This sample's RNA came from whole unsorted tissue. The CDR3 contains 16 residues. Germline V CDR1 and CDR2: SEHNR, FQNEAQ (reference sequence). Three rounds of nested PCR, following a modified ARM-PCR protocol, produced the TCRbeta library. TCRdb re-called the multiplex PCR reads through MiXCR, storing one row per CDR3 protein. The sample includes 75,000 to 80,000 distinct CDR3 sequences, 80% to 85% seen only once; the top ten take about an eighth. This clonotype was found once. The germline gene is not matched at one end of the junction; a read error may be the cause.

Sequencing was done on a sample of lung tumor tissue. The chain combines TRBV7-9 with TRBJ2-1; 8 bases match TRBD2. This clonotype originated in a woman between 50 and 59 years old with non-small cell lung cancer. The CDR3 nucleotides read TGTGCCAGCAGCCTCCCGGGGCTAGCGGGTTTTCAGGAGCAGTTATTC. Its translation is CASSLPGLAGFQEQLF. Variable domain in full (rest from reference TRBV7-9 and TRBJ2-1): DTGVSQNPRHKITKRGQNVTFRCDPISEHNRLYWYRQTLGQGPEFLTYFQNEAQLEKSRLLSDRFSAERPKGSFSTLEIQRTEQGDSAMYLCASSLPGLAGFQEQLFGPGTRLTVL.